This T cell receptor (beta chain) was retrieved from a study of cytomegalovirus exposure and HLA in healthy donors. Germline CDR1 MNHEY, CDR2 SVGAGI. The CDR3 totals 14 residues. V was pared by 2 bases and J by 3 bases, with 10 bases between. Whole-study findings and limits: A later analysis found most CMV-associated TCR beta chains apparently HLA-restricted.

The PCR used 60 Vbeta and 13 Jbeta primers. The repertoire was sequenced with immunoSEQ multiplex PCR; TCRdb's copy has only in-frame clones and lacks some. The sample shows 50,000 or so clones, and approximately 2% sits with its ten largest clones. Comments on this clone: As yet, its antigen is unknown.

The clonotype originates from a woman younger than 30 in good health and CMV-seronegative. Sequences were obtained from PBMCs. The chain combines TRBV6-5 with TRBJ1-2; no reliable D call. The CDR3 spells CASSYGERDYGYTF. Here the CDR3 DNA reads TGTGCCAGCAGTTACGGGGAGAGGGACTATGGCTACACCTTC.